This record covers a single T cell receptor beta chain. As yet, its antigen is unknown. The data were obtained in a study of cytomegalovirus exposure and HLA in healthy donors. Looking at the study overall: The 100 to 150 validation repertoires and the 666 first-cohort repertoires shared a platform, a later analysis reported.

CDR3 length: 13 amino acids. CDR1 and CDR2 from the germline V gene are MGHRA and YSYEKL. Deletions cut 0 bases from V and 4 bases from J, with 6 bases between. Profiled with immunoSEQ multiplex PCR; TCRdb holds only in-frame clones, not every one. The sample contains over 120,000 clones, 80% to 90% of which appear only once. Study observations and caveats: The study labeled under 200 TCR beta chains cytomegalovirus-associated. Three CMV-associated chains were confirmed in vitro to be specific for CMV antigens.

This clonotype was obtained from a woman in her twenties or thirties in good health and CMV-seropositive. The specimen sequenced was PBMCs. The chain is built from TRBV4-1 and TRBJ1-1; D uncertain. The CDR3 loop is CASSQEGGTEAFF. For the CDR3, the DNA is TGCGCCAGCAGCCAAGAAGGCGGCACTGAAGCTTTCTTT.